These 20 T cell receptor beta chains originate from one sample sequenced in a study of neurological immune-mediated disorders. A single record per CDR3 protein comes from TCRdb applying MiXCR to the 5' RACE reads. The sample has 64,000 or so distinct CDR3 sequences, roughly 10% seen once. Described time point: longitudinal time-point 1 (baseline). The source material was PBMCs. The source is a man aged 25 to 45 in good health.

This clonotype was seen at least ten times. V is TRBV7-2 and J is TRBJ2-3, with unresolved D. There are 11 residues in the CDR3. V shed 5 bases and J shed 7 bases, with 7 bases lying between them. Looked up from germline, CDR1 is SGHTA and CDR2 is FQGNSA. The CDR3 bases are TGTGCCAGCAGCGCCCCCTATACGCAGTATTTT. It encodes CASSAPYTQYF.

In this sample, this clonotype turned up many times. The gene calls are TRBV18 and TRBJ2-1; D is unresolved. The CDR3 is made up of 14 amino acids. The germline V gene has CDR1 KGHSH and CDR2 LQKENI. V was shortened by 3 bases and J by 5 bases, with 11 bases between the two germline ends. CDR3 in amino acids: CASSPGYHNNEQFF. The DNA of the CDR3 is TGTGCCAGCTCACCGGGTTACCACAACAATGAGCAGTTCTTC.

This clonotype has only a few counts. The chain recombines TRBV15 with TRBJ1-5; D is undetermined. The germline gives CDR1 LNHNV, CDR2 YYDKDF (reference sequence). The CDR3 spans 8 residues. The CDR3 loop reads CSNQPQHF. The CDR3 nucleotides read TGTAGCAATCAGCCCCAGCATTTT.

As concerns this clonotype: A much larger clone differs from this one at a single base, so this may be a read error. This chain uses TRBV18 with TRBJ2-3; a possible D gene is TRBD2 (6 bases). This CDR3 spans 15 amino acids. The germline V gene encodes CDR1 KGHSH and CDR2 LQKENI. V gave up 4 bases and J gave up 2 bases, with 13 bases separating them. The CDR3 reads CASSHAGTDTDTQYF. The CDR3, as DNA: TGTGCCAGCTCACATGCGGGGACGGACACAGATACGCAGTATTTT. The full variable domain, with the rest looked up from reference TRBV18 and TRBJ2-3, is NAGVMQNPRHLVRRRGQEARLRCSPMKGHSHVYWYRQLPEEGLKFMVYLQKENIIDESGMPKERFSAEFPKEGPSILRIQQVVRGDSAAYFCASSHAGTDTDTQYFGPGTRLTVL.

This clonotype was recorded at least ten times. This chain joins TRBV5-5 and TRBJ1-5; D uncertain. This CDR3 contains 15 residues. V lost 1 base and J lost 6, with 14 bases in between. CDR1 SGHKS and CDR2 YYEKEE come from the germline V gene (reference sequence). CDR3: CASSLIPGPSQPQHF. CDR3 DNA sequence: TGTGCCAGCAGCTTGATTCCGGGTCCGTCTCAGCCCCAGCATTTT.

The chain couples TRBV15 to TRBJ2-2; TRBD1 might be the D (5 bases). Looked up from germline, CDR1 is LNHNV and CDR2 is YYDKDF (reference sequence). Trimming took off 5 bases at V and 2 bases at J, with 12 bases between the two ends. The CDR3 has 15 residues. The CDR3 loop is CATSAGRVNTGELFF. CDR3 nucleotide sequence: TGTGCCACCAGCGCCGGCAGGGTAAACACCGGGGAGCTGTTTTTT. The full variable domain, completed using reference TRBV15 and TRBJ2-2, is DAMVIQNPRYQVTQFGKPVTLSCSQTLNHNVMYWYQQKSSQAPKLLFHYYDKDFNNEADTPDNFQSRRPNTSFCFLDIRSPGLGDTAMYLCATSAGRVNTGELFFGEGSRLTVL.

This clonotype was recorded at least ten times. This chain uses TRBV20-1 with TRBJ2-3, with TRBD1 identical over 8 bases. CDR3 length equals 14 residues. Per the germline V gene, CDR1 is DFQATT and CDR2 is SNEGSKA (reference sequence). The V and J ends lost 5 bases and 3 bases, in that order; junction bases with no gene match: 7. The CDR3 protein is CSAPKDRATDTQYF. Here the CDR3 DNA reads TGCAGTGCTCCGAAGGACAGGGCGACAGATACGCAGTATTTT.

The table lists this clonotype with a few counts. The CDR3 region has the DNA TGTGCCAGCAGATGGGACGTGGGGGAGTTCTACGAGCAGTACTTC. It is translated as CASRWDVGEFYEQYF. This rearrangement joins TRBV6-5 to TRBJ2-7; D tentatively fits TRBD1 or TRBD2 (5 bases each). The germline gives CDR1 MNHEY, CDR2 SVGAGI. V gave up 6 bases and J gave up 3 bases, with 18 bases separating them. The CDR3 has 15 residues.

There are many counts of this clonotype. The rearrangement uses TRBV6-1 and TRBJ2-1, with TRBD2 matching 13 bases. CDR1 is MNHNS, CDR2 SASEGT, per germline. The CDR3 spans 13 residues. V was pared by 7 bases and J by 10 bases, with 4 bases of the junction left unmatched. CDR3: CASILAGGKEQFF. Written as DNA, the CDR3 is TGTGCCAGCATACTAGCGGGAGGGAAAGAGCAGTTCTTC.

This clonotype was picked up many times. The rearrangement links TRBV12-3 or TRBV12-4 to TRBJ2-3; D gene uncertain. The CDR3 sequence is 11 residues long. V lost 6 bases and J 2 bases, leaving 3 bases between the germline ends. The CDR3 sequence is CASRITDTQYF. The CDR3 DNA is TGTGCCAGCAGGATCACAGATACGCAGTATTTT.

A word on this clonotype: A clone one base away is much larger, so this may be a read error. The chain is built from TRBV21-1 and TRBJ2-5; the D call TRBD1 from the table was never checked on the DNA. TRBV21-1 is reported as a pseudogene. The CDR3 is 17 residues long. As DNA, the CDR3 is TGTGCCAGCATCAACTCCCCGACAGGGGGCGAATACGGGACCCAGTACTTC. Encoded protein: CASINSPTGGEYGTQYF.

In this sample, this clonotype turned up a few times. The rearrangement links TRBV5-1 to TRBJ1-4; D gene uncertain. This CDR3 is 13 amino acids long. The germline V gene encodes CDR1 SGHRS and CDR2 YFSETQ. Trimming cost V 2 bases and J 9 bases, with 11 bases left between them. The CDR3 sequence: CASSFLEGQKLFF. In nucleotides, the CDR3 is TGCGCCAGCAGCTTCCTGGAAGGGCAAAAACTGTTTTTT.

There are many counts of this clonotype. The chain combines TRBV29-1 with TRBJ2-1; TRBD1 matches at 9 bases. The length of the CDR3 is 13 residues. Germline assignment: CDR1 SQVTM and CDR2 ANQGSEA. V trimming: 7 bases; J trimming: 3 bases; junction bases outside the gene matches: 4. The CDR3, as DNA: TGCAGCGCCTACAGGGGGCACTACAATGAGCAGTTCTTC. Amino acid sequence: CSAYRGHYNEQFF.

This clonotype was observed at least ten times. The chain carries TRBV5-5 and TRBJ2-2; D is unresolved. CDR1 and CDR2 from the germline V gene are SGHKS and YYEKEE (reference sequence). Trimming took 4 bases from V and 1 from J, leaving 14 bases between them. The CDR3 runs 16 residues. CDR3 region: CASSLGVSMNTGELFF. CDR3 in DNA: TGTGCCAGCAGCCTCGGTGTAAGCATGAACACCGGGGAGCTGTTTTTT.

The chain is built from TRBV6-6 and TRBJ2-7; D unclear. Between the trimmed V and J ends, which lost 4 bases and 5 bases, there was a span of 6 bases. CDR3 length: 11 residues. The germline CDR1 and CDR2 sequences are MNHNY and SVGAGI (reference sequence). The CDR3 spells CASSSLNEQYF. The CDR3 bases are TGTGCCAGCAGTTCTCTCAACGAGCAGTACTTC.

This clonotype was counted ten times or more. The rearrangement links TRBV5-1 to TRBJ2-7; 11 nucleotides agree with TRBD2. Germline V gene data show CDR1 as SGHRS and CDR2 as YFSETQ. V trimming: 3 bases; J trimming: 4 bases; junction bases outside the gene matches: 6. This CDR3 comprises 15 residues. CDR3 sequence: CASSSGLAEIYEQYF. CDR3 DNA sequence: TGCGCCAGCAGCTCGGGACTAGCGGAGATATACGAGCAGTACTTC.

At least ten counts were recorded for this clonotype. The rearrangement uses TRBV5-1 and TRBJ1-1; the D is unclear. The germline V and J ends were trimmed by 1 base and 8 bases, with 18 bases remaining between them. The germline V gene encodes CDR1 SGHRS and CDR2 YFSETQ. This CDR3 region has 15 residues. CDR3 DNA: TGCGCCAGCAGCTTGCTCGCACACGGCTCAAAGGAAGCTTTCTTT. Translated, it gives CASSLLAHGSKEAFF.

This clonotype was detected many times. The chain is built from TRBV28 and TRBJ2-3; 10 nucleotides agree with TRBD2. Trimming took 9 bases from V and 2 from J; bases not matched to a gene: 5. Looked up from germline, CDR1 is MDHEN and CDR2 is SYDVKM. The CDR3 is made up of 14 amino acids. The CDR3 DNA sequence: TGTGCCAGTAACCTAGCGGGGGACACAGATACGCAGTATTTT. Amino acids: CASNLAGDTDTQYF.

This rearrangement joins TRBV10-3 to TRBJ1-1; the D gene is possibly TRBD1 (5 bases). The CDR3 contains 16 residues. V gave up 7 bases and J gave up 4 bases, with 22 bases separating them. Germline V gene lookup returns CDR1 ENHRY and CDR2 SYGVKD. CDR3 amino acids: CAITDRSSRGVTEAFF. CDR3 coding DNA: TGTGCCATCACTGATAGGTCATCCCGGGGGGTCACTGAAGCTTTCTTT.

The genes are TRBV19 and TRBJ2-2; D possibly corresponds to TRBD2 (6 bases). From germline, CDR1 is LNHDA and CDR2 SQIVND (reference sequence). The CDR3 covers 16 residues. The V end lost 5 bases, the J end lost 0 bases, and 13 bases lay between the germline ends. DNA for the CDR3: TGTGCCAGTAGTGTGTCCGGGGGATCGAACACCGGGGAGCTGTTTTTT. Translation: CASSVSGGSNTGELFF.